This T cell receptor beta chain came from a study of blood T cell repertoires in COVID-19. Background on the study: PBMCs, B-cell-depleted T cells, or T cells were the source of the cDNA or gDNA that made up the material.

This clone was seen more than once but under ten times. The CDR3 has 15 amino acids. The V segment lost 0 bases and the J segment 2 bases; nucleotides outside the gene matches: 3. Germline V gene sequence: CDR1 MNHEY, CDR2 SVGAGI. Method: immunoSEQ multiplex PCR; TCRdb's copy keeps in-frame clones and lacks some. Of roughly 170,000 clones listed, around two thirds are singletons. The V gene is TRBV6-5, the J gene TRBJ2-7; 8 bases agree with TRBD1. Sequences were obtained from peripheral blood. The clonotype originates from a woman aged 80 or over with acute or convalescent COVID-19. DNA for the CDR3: TGTGCCAGCAGTTACTCGTTACAGGGGGCCTACGAGCAGTACTTC. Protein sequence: CASSYSLQGAYEQYF.